These T cell receptor beta chains were read from a single sample in a study of OX40 agonist ivuxolimab in advanced cancers. The method was immunoSEQ multiplex PCR; TCRdb's version includes in-frame clones alone and lacks a portion of them. This table holds roughly 64,000 clones, approximately 80% found once. The starting material was CD4+ or CD8+ T cells sorted from blood, obtained in a trial of the OX40 agonist ivuxolimab. The receptors shown here come from an adult with an advanced solid tumor such as melanoma, head and neck, liver or kidney cancer. CDR3s include the opening cysteine and the closing phenylalanine or tryptophan. The order of the fields is J gene, clone size, CDR3 length, V gene, CDR3 protein. Not all rows give a size; the values are once, few, many and, for expanded clones, a class.

J gene: TRBJ2-4
clone size: once
CDR3 length: 13
V gene: TRBV19
CDR3 protein: CASSSGRWDIQYF

J gene: TRBJ1-5
clone size: few
CDR3 length: 13
V gene: TRBV18
CDR3 protein: CASRLGEEQPQHF

J gene: TRBJ1-6
clone size: NA
CDR3 length: 14
V gene: TRBV11-2
CDR3 protein: CASSFPADNSPLHF

J gene: TRBJ1-5
clone size: NA
CDR3 length: 15
V gene: TRBV5-1
CDR3 protein: CASSPEGQDNQPQHF

J gene: TRBJ2-7
clone size: NA
CDR3 length: 14
V gene: TRBV2
CDR3 protein: CASSWQGENYEQYF

J gene: TRBJ2-5
clone size: NA
CDR3 length: 14
V gene: TRBV5-1
CDR3 protein: CASSSGQQEETQYF

J gene: TRBJ2-1
clone size: few
CDR3 length: 13
V gene: TRBV4-1
CDR3 protein: CASRGGLVGEQFF

J gene: TRBJ2-3
clone size: NA
CDR3 length: 18
V gene: TRBV7-3
CDR3 protein: CASSLMGGLAGGTDTQYF

J gene: TRBJ1-1
clone size: NA
CDR3 length: 13
V gene: TRBV25-1
CDR3 protein: CASSAVPNTEAFF

J gene: TRBJ2-1
clone size: NA
CDR3 length: 16
V gene: TRBV11-3
CDR3 protein: CASSRVLAELYNEQFF

J gene: TRBJ2-7
clone size: NA
CDR3 length: 12
V gene: TRBV27
CDR3 protein: CASRGGPYEQYF

J gene: TRBJ2-7
clone size: NA
CDR3 length: 15
V gene: TRBV9
CDR3 protein: CASSMGLAGVYEQYF

J gene: TRBJ1-1
clone size: once
CDR3 length: 13
V gene: TRBV5-1
CDR3 protein: CASSFNSNTEAFF

J gene: TRBJ2-2
clone size: NA
CDR3 length: 13
V gene: TRBV18
CDR3 protein: CASSLGPTGELFF

J gene: TRBJ2-3
clone size: NA
CDR3 length: 16
V gene: TRBV27
CDR3 protein: CASRSGLAGGADTQYF

J gene: TRBJ1-2
clone size: NA
CDR3 length: 14
V gene: TRBV7-2
CDR3 protein: CASSPQDSSLGYTF

J gene: TRBJ2-1
clone size: NA
CDR3 length: 16
V gene: TRBV11-3
CDR3 protein: CASSLVFSGGRREQFF

J gene: TRBJ1-5
clone size: NA
CDR3 length: 12
V gene: TRBV7-2
CDR3 protein: CASRQGQQPQHF

J gene: TRBJ2-1
clone size: once
CDR3 length: 17
V gene: TRBV5-1
CDR3 protein: CASTGTSGDLRKGEQFF

J gene: TRBJ1-5
clone size: NA
CDR3 length: 13
V gene: TRBV6-1
CDR3 protein: CASTAEYNQPQHF

J gene: TRBJ1-5
clone size: NA
CDR3 length: 15
V gene: TRBV4-2
CDR3 protein: CASSQVPQGNQPQHF

J gene: TRBJ2-7
clone size: NA
CDR3 length: 14
V gene: TRBV30
CDR3 protein: CAWSVPGGTYEQYF

J gene: TRBJ1-1
clone size: NA
CDR3 length: 14
V gene: TRBV5-1
CDR3 protein: CASSRANLNTEAFF

J gene: TRBJ2-7
clone size: NA
CDR3 length: 14
V gene: TRBV4-2
CDR3 protein: CASSQGRGEDEQYF

J gene: TRBJ2-1
clone size: NA
CDR3 length: 14
V gene: TRBV12-5
CDR3 protein: CASGLALADNEQFF

J gene: TRBJ1-2
clone size: NA
CDR3 length: 15
V gene: TRBV6-5
CDR3 protein: CASSYAGQGDYGYTF

J gene: TRBJ1-1
clone size: NA
CDR3 length: 14
V gene: TRBV9
CDR3 protein: CASSMQQGNTEAFF

J gene: TRBJ1-2
clone size: once
CDR3 length: 14
V gene: TRBV30
CDR3 protein: CAWSKTGRVFGYTF

J gene: TRBJ2-7
clone size: NA
CDR3 length: 15
V gene: TRBV6-5
CDR3 protein: CASRLAWLDPYEQYF

J gene: TRBJ1-5
clone size: NA
CDR3 length: 15
V gene: TRBV4-3
CDR3 protein: CASSRTLGGNQPQHF

J gene: TRBJ2-5
clone size: once
CDR3 length: 15
V gene: TRBV6-6
CDR3 protein: CASRGTTGNQETQYF

J gene: TRBJ2-7
clone size: NA
CDR3 length: 13
V gene: TRBV30
CDR3 protein: CAFRDRVSYEQYF

J gene: TRBJ2-1
clone size: NA
CDR3 length: 16
V gene: TRBV4-2
CDR3 protein: CASSQVEGSGGYEQFF

J gene: TRBJ1-5
clone size: NA
CDR3 length: 14
V gene: TRBV4-2
CDR3 protein: CASSQDRGNQPQHF

J gene: TRBJ1-1
clone size: few
CDR3 length: 13
V gene: TRBV29-1
CDR3 protein: CSTSGQGGAEAFF

J gene: TRBJ2-1
clone size: NA
CDR3 length: 12
V gene: TRBV19
CDR3 protein: CASGTSRNEQFF

J gene: TRBJ2-5
clone size: once
CDR3 length: 15
V gene: TRBV7-2
CDR3 protein: CASSLVAGEGETQYF

J gene: TRBJ1-2
clone size: NA
CDR3 length: 15
V gene: TRBV11-3
CDR3 protein: CASSLDYRTEDGYTF

J gene: TRBJ2-5
clone size: NA
CDR3 length: 12
V gene: TRBV4-3
CDR3 protein: CASSQSRETQYF

J gene: TRBJ2-2
clone size: NA
CDR3 length: 16
V gene: TRBV5-1
CDR3 protein: CASSMSSGSNTGELFF

J gene: TRBJ1-3
clone size: few
CDR3 length: 15
V gene: TRBV2
CDR3 protein: CASSGTGTSGNTIYF

J gene: TRBJ1-1
clone size: many
CDR3 length: 17
V gene: TRBV30
CDR3 protein: CAWSTGRGPLMNTEAFF

J gene: TRBJ2-2
clone size: NA
CDR3 length: 14
V gene: TRBV7-6
CDR3 protein: CASSRTVNTGELFF

J gene: TRBJ1-4
clone size: NA
CDR3 length: 14
V gene: TRBV6-1
CDR3 protein: CASRAASYNEKLFF

J gene: TRBJ2-5
clone size: NA
CDR3 length: 14
V gene: TRBV14
CDR3 protein: CASSLRDFQETQYF

J gene: TRBJ2-3
clone size: NA
CDR3 length: 16
V gene: TRBV19
CDR3 protein: CASSPTRQVLGDTQYF

J gene: TRBJ1-2
clone size: few
CDR3 length: 13
V gene: TRBV27
CDR3 protein: CASSPRDSYGYTF

J gene: TRBJ2-7
clone size: NA
CDR3 length: 14
V gene: TRBV5-1
CDR3 protein: CASSVTSGSGEQYF

J gene: TRBJ2-5
clone size: NA
CDR3 length: 13
V gene: TRBV4-1
CDR3 protein: CASSQVGRPVPYF

J gene: TRBJ1-2
clone size: NA
CDR3 length: 15
V gene: TRBV2
CDR3 protein: CASSERHPFNYGYTF

J gene: TRBJ1-1
clone size: NA
CDR3 length: 14
V gene: TRBV2
CDR3 protein: CASRAGLTNTEAFF